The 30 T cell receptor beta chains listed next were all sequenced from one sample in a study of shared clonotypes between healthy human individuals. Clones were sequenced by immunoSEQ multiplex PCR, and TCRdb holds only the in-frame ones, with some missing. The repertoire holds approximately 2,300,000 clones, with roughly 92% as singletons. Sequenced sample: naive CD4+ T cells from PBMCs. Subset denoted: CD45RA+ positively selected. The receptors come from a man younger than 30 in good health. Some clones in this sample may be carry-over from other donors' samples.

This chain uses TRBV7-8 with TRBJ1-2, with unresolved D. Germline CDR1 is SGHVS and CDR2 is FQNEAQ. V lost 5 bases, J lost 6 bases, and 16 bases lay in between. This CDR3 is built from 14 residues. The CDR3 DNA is TGTGCCAGCAGCCCCCGAAGGGATGGGGATGGCTACACCTTC. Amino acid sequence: CASSPRRDGDGYTF.

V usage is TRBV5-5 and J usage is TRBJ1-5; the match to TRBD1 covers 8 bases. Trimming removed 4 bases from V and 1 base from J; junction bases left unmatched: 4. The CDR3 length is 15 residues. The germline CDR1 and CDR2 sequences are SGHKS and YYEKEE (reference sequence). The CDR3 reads CASSTWTGSNQPQHF. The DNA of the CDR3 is TGTGCCAGCAGCACCTGGACAGGGAGCAATCAGCCCCAGCATTTT. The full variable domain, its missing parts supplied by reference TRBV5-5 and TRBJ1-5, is DAGVTQSPTHLIKTRGQQVTLRCSPISGHKSVSWYQQVLGQGPQFIFQYYEKEERGRGNFPDRFSARQFPNYSSELNVNALLLGDSALYLCASSTWTGSNQPQHFGDGTRLSIL.

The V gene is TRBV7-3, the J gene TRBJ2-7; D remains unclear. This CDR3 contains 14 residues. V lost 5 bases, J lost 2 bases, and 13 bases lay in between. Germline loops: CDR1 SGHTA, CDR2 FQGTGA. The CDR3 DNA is TGTGCCAGCAGCCCCTTTGGCGGACCCTACGAGCAGTACTTC. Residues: CASSPFGGPYEQYF.

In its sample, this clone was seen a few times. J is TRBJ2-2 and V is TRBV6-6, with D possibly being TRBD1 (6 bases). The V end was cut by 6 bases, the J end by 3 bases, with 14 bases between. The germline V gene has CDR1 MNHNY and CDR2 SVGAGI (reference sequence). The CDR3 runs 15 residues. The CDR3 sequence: CASSPGTRDTGELFF. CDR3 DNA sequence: TGTGCCAGCAGCCCCGGGACACGAGACACCGGGGAGCTGTTTTTT.

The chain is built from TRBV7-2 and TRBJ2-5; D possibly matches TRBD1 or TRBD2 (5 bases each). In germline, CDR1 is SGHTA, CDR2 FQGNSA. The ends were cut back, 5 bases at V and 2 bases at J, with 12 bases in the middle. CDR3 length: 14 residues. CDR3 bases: TGTGCCAGCAGCATATCGGGACCGCAAGAGACCCAGTACTTC. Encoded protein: CASSISGPQETQYF.

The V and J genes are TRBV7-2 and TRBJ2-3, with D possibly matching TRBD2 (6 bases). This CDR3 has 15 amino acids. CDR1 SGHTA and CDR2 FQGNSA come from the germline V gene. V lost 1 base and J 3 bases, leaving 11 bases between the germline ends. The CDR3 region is CASSLGLVGTDTQYF. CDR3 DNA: TGTGCCAGCAGCTTAGGACTAGTTGGTACAGATACGCAGTATTTT.

The CDR3 coding sequence is TGTGCCAGCAGTTACTCGAAGGGGACTAGCGGCTACGAGCAGTACTTC. Translating gives CASSYSKGTSGYEQYF. The chain recombines TRBV6-6 with TRBJ2-7; TRBD2 aligns across 11 bases. The CDR3 is 16 amino acids. CDR1 and CDR2 from the germline V gene are MNHNY and SVGAGI (reference sequence). Trimming cost V 0 bases and J 3 bases; bases outside gene matches: 4.

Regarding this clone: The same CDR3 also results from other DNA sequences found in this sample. This chain's CDR3 is CASSLRLAGAGEQFF. CDR3 sequence (DNA): TGTGCCAGCAGCTTAAGACTAGCGGGAGCAGGTGAGCAGTTCTTC. The V call is TRBV7-3, the J call TRBJ2-1; 12 nucleotides align to TRBD2. The length of the CDR3 is 15 residues. V shed 1 base, J shed 9 bases, and the junction held 4 bases outside the gene matches. Germline CDR1 and CDR2: SGHTA and FQGTGA.

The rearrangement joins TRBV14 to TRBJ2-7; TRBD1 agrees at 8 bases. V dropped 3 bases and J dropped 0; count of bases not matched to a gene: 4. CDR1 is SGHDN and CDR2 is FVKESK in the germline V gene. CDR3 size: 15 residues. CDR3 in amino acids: CASSHRTGTSYEQYF. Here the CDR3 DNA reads TGTGCCAGCAGCCACCGGACAGGGACCTCCTACGAGCAGTACTTC.

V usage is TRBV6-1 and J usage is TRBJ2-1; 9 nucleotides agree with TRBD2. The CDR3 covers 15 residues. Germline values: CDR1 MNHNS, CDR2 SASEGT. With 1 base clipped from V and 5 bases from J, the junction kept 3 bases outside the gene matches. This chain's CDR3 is CASSEGLAGNNEQFF. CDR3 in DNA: TGTGCCAGCAGTGAAGGGCTAGCGGGGAACAATGAGCAGTTCTTC.

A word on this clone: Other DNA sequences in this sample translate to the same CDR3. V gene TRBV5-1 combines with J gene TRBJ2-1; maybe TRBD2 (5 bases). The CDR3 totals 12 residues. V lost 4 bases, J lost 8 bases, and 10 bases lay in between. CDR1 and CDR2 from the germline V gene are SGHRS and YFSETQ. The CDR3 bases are TGCGCCAGCAGCCGACCCGGGGATGAGCAGTTCTTC. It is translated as CASSRPGDEQFF.

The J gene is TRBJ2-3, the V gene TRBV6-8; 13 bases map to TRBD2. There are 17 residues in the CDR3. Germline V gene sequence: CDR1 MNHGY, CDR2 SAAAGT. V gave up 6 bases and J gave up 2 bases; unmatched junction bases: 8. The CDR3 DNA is TGTGCCAGCAGACGAGGACTAGCGGGAGTCCTCACAGATACGCAGTATTTT. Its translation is CASRRGLAGVLTDTQYF.

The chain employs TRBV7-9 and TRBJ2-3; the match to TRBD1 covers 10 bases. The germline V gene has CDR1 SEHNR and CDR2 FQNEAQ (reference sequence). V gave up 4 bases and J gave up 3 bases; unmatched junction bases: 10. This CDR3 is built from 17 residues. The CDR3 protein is CASSWATGTGVTDTQYF. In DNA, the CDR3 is TGTGCCAGCAGCTGGGCCACCGGGACAGGGGTTACAGATACGCAGTATTTT.

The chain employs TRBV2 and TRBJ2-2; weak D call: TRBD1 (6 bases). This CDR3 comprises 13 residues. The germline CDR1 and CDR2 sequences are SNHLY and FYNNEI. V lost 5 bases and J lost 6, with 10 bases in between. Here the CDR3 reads CASSPRGPGELFF. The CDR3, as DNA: TGTGCCAGCAGTCCCAGGGGACCCGGGGAGCTGTTTTTT.

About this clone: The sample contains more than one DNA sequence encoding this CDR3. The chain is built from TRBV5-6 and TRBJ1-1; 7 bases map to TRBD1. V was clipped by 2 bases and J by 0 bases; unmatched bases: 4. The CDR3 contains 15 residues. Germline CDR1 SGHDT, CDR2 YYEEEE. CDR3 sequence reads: CASSLGQVMNTEAFF. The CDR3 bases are TGTGCCAGCAGCTTAGGACAGGTGATGAACACTGAAGCTTTCTTT.

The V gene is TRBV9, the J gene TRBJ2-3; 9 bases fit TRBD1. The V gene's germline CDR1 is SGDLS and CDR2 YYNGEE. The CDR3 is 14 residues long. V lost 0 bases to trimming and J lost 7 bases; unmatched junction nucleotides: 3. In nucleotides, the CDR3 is TGTGCCAGCAGCGTAGTGGGACAGGGTAATACGCAGTATTTT. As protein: CASSVVGQGNTQYF.

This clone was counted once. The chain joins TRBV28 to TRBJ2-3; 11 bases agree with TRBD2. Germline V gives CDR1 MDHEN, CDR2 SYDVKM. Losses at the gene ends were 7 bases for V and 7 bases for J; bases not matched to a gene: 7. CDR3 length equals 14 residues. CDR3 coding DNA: TGTGCCAGCACCGCGACTAGCGGGATTAATACGCAGTATTTT. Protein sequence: CASTATSGINTQYF.

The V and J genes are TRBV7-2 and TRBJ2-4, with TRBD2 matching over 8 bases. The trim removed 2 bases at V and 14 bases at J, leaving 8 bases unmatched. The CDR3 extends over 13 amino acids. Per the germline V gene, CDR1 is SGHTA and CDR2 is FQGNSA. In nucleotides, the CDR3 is TGTGCCAGCAGCTTAAGGCGGGAGGCCTCTAAGTACTTC. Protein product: CASSLRREASKYF.

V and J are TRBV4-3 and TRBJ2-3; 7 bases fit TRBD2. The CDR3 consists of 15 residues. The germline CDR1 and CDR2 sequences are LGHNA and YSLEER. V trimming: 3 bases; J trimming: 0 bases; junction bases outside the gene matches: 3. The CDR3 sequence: CASSQASGSTDTQYF. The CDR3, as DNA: TGCGCCAGCAGCCAGGCTAGCGGTAGCACAGATACGCAGTATTTT.

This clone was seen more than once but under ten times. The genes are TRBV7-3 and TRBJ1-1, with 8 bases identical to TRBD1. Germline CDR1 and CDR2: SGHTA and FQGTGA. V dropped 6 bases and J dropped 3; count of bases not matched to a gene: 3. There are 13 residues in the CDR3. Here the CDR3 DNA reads TGTGCCAGCAGGTACAGGGGGGACACTGAAGCTTTCTTT. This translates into CASRYRGDTEAFF.

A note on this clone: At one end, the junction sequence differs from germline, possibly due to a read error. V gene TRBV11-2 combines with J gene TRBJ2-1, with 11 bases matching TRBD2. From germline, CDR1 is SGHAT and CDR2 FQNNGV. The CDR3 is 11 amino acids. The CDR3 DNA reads TGTGCCAGCAGCTCGGGGACTAGCGGCCTCTTC. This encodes CASSSGTSGLF.

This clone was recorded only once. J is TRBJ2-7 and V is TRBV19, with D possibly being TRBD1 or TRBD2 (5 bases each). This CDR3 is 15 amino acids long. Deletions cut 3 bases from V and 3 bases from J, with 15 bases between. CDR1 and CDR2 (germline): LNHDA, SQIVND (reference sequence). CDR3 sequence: CASSIQPGPSYEQYF. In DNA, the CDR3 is TGTGCCAGTAGTATTCAGCCGGGACCGAGCTACGAGCAGTACTTC.

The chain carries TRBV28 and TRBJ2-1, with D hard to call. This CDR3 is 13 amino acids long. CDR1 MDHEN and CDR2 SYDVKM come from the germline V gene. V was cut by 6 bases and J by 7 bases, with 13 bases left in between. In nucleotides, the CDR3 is TGTGCCAGCAGCCCCGAGTGGGCGAATGAGCAGTTCTTC. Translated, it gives CASSPEWANEQFF.

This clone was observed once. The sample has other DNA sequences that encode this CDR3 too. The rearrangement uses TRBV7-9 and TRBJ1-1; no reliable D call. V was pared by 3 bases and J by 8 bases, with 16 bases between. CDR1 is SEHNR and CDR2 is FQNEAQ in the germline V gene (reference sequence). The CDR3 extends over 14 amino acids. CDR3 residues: CASSFADPFTEAFF. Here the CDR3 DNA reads TGTGCCAGCAGCTTCGCGGACCCTTTTACCGAAGCTTTCTTT.

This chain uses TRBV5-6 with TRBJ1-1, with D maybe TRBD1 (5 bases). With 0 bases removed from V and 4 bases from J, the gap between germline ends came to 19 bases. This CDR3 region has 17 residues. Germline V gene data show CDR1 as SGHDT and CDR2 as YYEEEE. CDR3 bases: TGTGCCAGCAGCTTGGAAGGGCTGGCGATGGGGGTCACTGAAGCTTTCTTT. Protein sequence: CASSLEGLAMGVTEAFF.

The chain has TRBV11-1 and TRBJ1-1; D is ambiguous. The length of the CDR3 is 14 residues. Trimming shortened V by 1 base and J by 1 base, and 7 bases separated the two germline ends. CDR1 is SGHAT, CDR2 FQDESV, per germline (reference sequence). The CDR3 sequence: CASSLGQSNTEAFF. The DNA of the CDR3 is TGTGCCAGCAGCTTAGGGCAGTCGAACACTGAAGCTTTCTTT.

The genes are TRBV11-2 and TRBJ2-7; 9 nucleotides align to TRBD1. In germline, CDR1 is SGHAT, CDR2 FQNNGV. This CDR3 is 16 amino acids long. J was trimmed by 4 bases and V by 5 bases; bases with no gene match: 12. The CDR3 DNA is TGTGCCAGCAGCCCCCTTTTGGACAGGGGTCGGTACGAGCAGTACTTC. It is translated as CASSPLLDRGRYEQYF.

The CDR3 DNA reads TGCGCCAGCAACCCGGGGGGGACAGCTGAAGCTTTCTTT. Encoded protein: CASNPGGTAEAFF. This sequence joins TRBV5-1 and TRBJ1-1; TRBD1 aligns across 7 bases. Germline lookup yields CDR1 SGHRS and CDR2 YFSETQ. The length of the CDR3 is 13 residues. J was trimmed by 6 bases and V by 6 bases; bases with no gene match: 8.

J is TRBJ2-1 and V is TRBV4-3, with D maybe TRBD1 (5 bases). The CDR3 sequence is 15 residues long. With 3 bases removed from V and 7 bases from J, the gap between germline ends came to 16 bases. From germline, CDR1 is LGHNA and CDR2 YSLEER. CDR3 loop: CASSQGRLEVNEQFF. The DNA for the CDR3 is TGCGCCAGCAGCCAGGGGCGGCTAGAGGTGAATGAGCAGTTCTTC.

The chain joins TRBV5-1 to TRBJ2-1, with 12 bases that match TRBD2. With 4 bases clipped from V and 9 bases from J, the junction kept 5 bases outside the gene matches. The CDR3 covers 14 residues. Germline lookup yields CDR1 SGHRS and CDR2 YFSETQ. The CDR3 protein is CASSQTSGRSEQFF. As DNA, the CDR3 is TGCGCCAGCAGCCAAACTAGCGGGAGGAGTGAGCAGTTCTTC.